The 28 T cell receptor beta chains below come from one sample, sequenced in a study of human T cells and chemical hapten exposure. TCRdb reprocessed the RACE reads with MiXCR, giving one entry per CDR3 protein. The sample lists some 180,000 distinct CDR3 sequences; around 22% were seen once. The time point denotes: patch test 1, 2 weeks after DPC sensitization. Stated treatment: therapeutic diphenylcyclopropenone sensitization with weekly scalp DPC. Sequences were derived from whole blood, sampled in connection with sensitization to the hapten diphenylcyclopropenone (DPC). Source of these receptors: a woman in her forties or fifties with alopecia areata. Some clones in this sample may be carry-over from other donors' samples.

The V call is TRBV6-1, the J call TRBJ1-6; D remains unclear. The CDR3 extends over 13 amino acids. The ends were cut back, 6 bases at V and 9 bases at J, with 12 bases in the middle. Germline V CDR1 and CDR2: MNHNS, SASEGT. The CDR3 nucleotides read TGTGCCAGCAGCCCCCGTGGGAGTTCACCCCTCCACTTT. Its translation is CASSPRGSSPLHF.

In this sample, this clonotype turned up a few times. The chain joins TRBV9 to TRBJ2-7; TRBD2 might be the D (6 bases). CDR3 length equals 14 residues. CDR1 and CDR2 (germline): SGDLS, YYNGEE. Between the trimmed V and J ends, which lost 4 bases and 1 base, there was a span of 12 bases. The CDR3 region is CASSHGGKSYEQYF. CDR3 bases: TGTGCCAGCAGCCACGGCGGGAAGTCCTACGAGCAGTACTTC.

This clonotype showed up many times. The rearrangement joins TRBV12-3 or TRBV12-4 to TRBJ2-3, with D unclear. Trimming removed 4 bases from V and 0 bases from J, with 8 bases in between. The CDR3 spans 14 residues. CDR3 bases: TGTGCCAGCAGTTCCTTTTTCAGCACAGATACGCAGTATTTT. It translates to CASSSFFSTDTQYF.

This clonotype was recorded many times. The CDR3 bases are TGTGCCAGCAGCCCTAATAGCAATCAGCCCCAGCATTTT. Protein sequence: CASSPNSNQPQHF. The chain has TRBV4-2 and TRBJ1-5; unclear D gene. Trimming took off 4 bases at V and 0 bases at J, with 4 bases between the two ends. There are 13 residues in the CDR3. Germline V gene data show CDR1 as LGHNA and CDR2 as YNFKEQ.

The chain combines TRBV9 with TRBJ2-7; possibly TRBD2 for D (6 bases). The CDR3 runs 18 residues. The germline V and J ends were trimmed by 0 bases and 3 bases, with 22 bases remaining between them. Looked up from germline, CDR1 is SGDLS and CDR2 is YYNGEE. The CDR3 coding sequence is TGTGCCAGCAGCGTAGGGACGGGAGTCCCAAACGTAGACTACGAGCAGTACTTC. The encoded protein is CASSVGTGVPNVDYEQYF. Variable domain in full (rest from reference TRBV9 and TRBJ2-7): DSGVTQTPKHLITATGQRVTLRCSPRSGDLSVYWYQQSLDQGLQFLIQYYNGEERAKGNILERFSAQQFPDLHSELNLSSLELGDSALYFCASSVGTGVPNVDYEQYFGPGTRLTVT.

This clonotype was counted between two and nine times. CDR3 sequence (DNA): TGCGCCAGCAGCTCTAAGGGGGCGGTCACTGAAGCTTTCTTT. This sequence encodes CASSSKGAVTEAFF. V usage is TRBV5-1 and J usage is TRBJ1-1, with 7 bases that match TRBD1. CDR3 length equals 14 residues. Germline V gives CDR1 SGHRS, CDR2 YFSETQ. V trimming: 3 bases; J trimming: 4 bases; junction bases outside the gene matches: 6.

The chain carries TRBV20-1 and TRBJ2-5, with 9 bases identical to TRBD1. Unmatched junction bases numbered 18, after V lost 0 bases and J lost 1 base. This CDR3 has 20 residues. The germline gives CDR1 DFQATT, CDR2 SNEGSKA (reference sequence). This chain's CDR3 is CSARDPASGTGLRGQETQYF. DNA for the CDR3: TGCAGTGCTAGAGATCCGGCGAGCGGGACAGGGCTTAGAGGCCAAGAGACCCAGTACTTC.

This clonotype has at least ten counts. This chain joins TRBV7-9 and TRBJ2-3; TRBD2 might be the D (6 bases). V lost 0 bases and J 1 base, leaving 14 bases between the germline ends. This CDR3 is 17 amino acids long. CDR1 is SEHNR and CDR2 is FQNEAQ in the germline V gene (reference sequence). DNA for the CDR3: TGTGCCAGCAGCTTAGCTCCCAGGACTATTCGCACAGATACGCAGTATTTT. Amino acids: CASSLAPRTIRTDTQYF.

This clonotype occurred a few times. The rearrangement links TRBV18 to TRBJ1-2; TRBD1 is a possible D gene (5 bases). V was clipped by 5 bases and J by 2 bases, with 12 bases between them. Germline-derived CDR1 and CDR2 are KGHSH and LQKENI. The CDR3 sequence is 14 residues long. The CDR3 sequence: CASSMGQGNYGYTF. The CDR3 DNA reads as TGTGCCAGCTCAATGGGGCAGGGAAACTATGGCTACACCTTC.

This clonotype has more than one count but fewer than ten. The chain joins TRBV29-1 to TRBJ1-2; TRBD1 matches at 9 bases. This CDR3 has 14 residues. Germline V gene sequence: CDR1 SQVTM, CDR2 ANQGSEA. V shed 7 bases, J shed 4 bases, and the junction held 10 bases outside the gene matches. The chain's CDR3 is CSASPGQGGYGYTF. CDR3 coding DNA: TGCAGCGCTTCCCCGGGACAGGGCGGCTATGGCTACACCTTC.

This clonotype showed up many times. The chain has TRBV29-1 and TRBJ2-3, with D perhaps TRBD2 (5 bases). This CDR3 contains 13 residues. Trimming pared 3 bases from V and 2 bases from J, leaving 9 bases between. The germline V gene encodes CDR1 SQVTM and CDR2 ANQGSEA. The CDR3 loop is CSVDMDFTDTQYF. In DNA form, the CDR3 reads TGCAGCGTTGATATGGACTTCACAGATACGCAGTATTTT.

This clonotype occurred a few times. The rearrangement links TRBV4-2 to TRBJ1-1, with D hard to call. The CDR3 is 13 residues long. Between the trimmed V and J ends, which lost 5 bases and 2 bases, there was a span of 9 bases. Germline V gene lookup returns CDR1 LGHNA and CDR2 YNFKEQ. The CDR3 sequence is CASSFGFNTEAFF. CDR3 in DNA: TGTGCCAGCAGCTTCGGGTTCAACACTGAAGCTTTCTTT.

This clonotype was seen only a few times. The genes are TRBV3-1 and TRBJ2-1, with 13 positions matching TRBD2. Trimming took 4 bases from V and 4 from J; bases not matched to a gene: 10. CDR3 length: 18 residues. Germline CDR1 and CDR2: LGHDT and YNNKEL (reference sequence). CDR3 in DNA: TGTGCCAGCAGCCGGACTAGCGGGAGACAGAAATCATACAATGAGCAGTTCTTC. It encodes CASSRTSGRQKSYNEQFF.

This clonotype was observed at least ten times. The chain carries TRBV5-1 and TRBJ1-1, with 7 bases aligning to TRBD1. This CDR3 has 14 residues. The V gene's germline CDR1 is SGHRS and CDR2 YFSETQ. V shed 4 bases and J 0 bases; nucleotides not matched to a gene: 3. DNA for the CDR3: TGCGCCAGCAGCCCCGGGACAGTGAACACTGAAGCTTTCTTT. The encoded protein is CASSPGTVNTEAFF.

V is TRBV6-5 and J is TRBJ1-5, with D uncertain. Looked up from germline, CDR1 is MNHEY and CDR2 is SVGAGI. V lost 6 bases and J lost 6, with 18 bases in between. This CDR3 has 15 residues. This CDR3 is CASSLTRGVAQPQHF. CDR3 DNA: TGTGCCAGCAGCCTGACACGGGGAGTCGCTCAGCCCCAGCATTTT.

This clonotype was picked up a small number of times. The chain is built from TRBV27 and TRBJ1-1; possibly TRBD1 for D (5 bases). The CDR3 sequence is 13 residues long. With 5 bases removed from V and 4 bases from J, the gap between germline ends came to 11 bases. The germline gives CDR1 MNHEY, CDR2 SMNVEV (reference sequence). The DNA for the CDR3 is TGTGCCAGCAGTCCGGGGGAACGCACTGAAGCTTTCTTT. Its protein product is CASSPGERTEAFF.

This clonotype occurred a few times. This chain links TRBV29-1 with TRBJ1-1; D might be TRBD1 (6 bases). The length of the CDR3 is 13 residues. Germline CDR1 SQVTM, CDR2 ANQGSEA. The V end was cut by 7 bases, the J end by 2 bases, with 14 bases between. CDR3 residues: CSGATGPNTEAFF. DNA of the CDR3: TGCAGCGGTGCAACAGGGCCCAACACTGAAGCTTTCTTT.

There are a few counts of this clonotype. In DNA form, the CDR3 reads TGTGCTAGTGGTTTGGGAAGACTAGCGGGAGTCGGGACCGGGGAGCTGTTTTTT. Translation gives CASGLGRLAGVGTGELFF. The gene calls are TRBV12-5 and TRBJ2-2; 12 bases align to TRBD2. The CDR3 consists of 18 residues. With V trimmed by 1 base and J by 5 bases, 8 bases remained unmatched. The germline CDR1 and CDR2 sequences are LGHNT and FRNRAP.

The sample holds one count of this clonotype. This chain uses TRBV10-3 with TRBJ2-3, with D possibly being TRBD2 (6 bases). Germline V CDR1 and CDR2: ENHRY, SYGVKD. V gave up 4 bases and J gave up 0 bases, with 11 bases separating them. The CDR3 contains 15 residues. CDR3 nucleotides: TGTGCCATCAGTGTATCACGGGGGAGCACAGATACGCAGTATTTT. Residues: CAISVSRGSTDTQYF.

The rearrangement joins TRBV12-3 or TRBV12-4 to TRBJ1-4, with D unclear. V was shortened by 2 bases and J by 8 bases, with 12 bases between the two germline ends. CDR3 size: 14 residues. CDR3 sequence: CASSLSSSREKLFF. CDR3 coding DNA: TGTGCCAGCAGTTTATCGTCTAGCAGGGAAAAACTGTTTTTT.

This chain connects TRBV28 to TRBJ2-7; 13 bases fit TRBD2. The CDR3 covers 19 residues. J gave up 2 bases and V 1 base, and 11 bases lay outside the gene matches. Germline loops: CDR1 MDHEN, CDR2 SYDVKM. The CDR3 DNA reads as TGTGCCAGCAGTTTATTTTGGACTAGCGGGAGTTCGGGCACCTACGAGCAGTACTTC. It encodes CASSLFWTSGSSGTYEQYF.

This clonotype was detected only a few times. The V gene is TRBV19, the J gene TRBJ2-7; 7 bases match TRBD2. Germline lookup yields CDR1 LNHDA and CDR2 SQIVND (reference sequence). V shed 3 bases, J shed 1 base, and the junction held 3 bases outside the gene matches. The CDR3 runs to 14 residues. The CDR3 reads CASSMGGTSYEQYF. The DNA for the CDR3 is TGTGCCAGTAGTATGGGAGGGACGTCCTACGAGCAGTACTTC.

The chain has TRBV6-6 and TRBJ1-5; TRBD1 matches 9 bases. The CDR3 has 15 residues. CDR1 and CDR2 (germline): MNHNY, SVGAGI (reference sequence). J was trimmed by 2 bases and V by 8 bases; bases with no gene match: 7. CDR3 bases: TGTGCCAGCTGCCTGGACAGGGGTGGCAATCAGCCCCAGCATTTT. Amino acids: CASCLDRGGNQPQHF.

The CDR3 DNA is TGTGCCAGCAGTTTAGATGTTCCAGGTGGGGCCAACGTCCTGACTTTC. Residues: CASSLDVPGGANVLTF. V usage is TRBV27 and J usage is TRBJ2-6; D unresolved. This CDR3 has 16 residues. The germline V gene encodes CDR1 MNHEY and CDR2 SMNVEV (reference sequence). V was trimmed by 2 bases and J by 3 bases, leaving 11 bases between them.

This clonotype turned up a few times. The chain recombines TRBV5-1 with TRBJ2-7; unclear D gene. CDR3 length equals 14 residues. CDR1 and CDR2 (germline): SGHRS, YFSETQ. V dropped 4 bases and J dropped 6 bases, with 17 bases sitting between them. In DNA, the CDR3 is TGCGCCAGCAGCGCCCCGAATACTGTAGGCGAGCAGTACTTC. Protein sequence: CASSAPNTVGEQYF.

The CDR3 sequence is CASSDRGQATANYGYTF. The DNA of the CDR3 is TGTGCCAGCAGTGACAGGGGGCAAGCGACGGCTAACTATGGCTACACCTTC. The rearrangement joins TRBV6-6 to TRBJ1-2; 10 bases agree with TRBD1. The CDR3 is 17 residues long. V shed 5 bases and J 0 bases; nucleotides not matched to a gene: 9. Germline loops: CDR1 MNHNY, CDR2 SVGAGI (reference sequence).

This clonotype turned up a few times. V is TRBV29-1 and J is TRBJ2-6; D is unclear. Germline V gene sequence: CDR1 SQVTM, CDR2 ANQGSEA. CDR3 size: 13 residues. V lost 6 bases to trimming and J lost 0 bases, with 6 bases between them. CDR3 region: CSVQSSGANVLTF. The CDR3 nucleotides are TGCAGCGTGCAGAGCTCTGGGGCCAACGTCCTGACTTTC.

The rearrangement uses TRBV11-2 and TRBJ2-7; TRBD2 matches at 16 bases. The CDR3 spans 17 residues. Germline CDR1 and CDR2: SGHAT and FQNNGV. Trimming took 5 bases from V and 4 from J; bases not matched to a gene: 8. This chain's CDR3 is CASSRGTSGRAFYEQYF. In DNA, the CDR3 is TGTGCCAGCAGCCGCGGGACTAGCGGGAGGGCCTTTTACGAGCAGTACTTC.